What follows is one T cell receptor (beta chain) and its context. What it recognizes is unknown. The data belong to a study of T cell responses to AZD1222 COVID-19 vaccine. Study findings and constraints: Seropositivity was recorded at baseline in only a handful of AZD1222 recipients.

In germline, CDR1 is SGHKS, CDR2 YYEKEE (reference sequence). The CDR3 sequence is 18 residues long. V lost 0 bases, J lost 12 bases, and 31 bases lay in between. Using immunoSEQ multiplex PCR, the repertoire was profiled, and TCRdb retains in-frame clones only, with some absent. Among 150,000 to 200,000 clones listed, approximately 86% were seen once. V usage is TRBV5-5 and J usage is TRBJ2-7; possibly TRBD1 for D (7 bases). The sample consisted of peripheral blood, taken 28 days after the second AZD1222 dose. The receptor was derived from an adult who received the AZD1222 COVID-19 vaccine. The CDR3 is CASSLAPTGANSLNGGYF. The CDR3 DNA reads TGTGCCAGCAGCTTGGCCCCTACAGGGGCAAATAGTTTAAACGGGGGGTACTTC.